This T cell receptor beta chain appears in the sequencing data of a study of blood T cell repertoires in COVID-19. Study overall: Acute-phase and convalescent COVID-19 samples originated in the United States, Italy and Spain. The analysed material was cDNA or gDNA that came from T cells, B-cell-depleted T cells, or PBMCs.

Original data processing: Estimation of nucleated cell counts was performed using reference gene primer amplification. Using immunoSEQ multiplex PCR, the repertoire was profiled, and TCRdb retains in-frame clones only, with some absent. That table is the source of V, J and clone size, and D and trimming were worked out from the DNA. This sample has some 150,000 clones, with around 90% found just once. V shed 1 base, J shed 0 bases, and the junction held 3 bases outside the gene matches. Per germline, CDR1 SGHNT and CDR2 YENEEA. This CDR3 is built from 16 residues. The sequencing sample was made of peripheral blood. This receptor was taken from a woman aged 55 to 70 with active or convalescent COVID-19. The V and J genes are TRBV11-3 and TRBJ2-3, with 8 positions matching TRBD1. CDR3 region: CASSLGQGKSTDTQYF. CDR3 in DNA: TGTGCCAGCAGCTTAGGACAGGGGAAAAGCACAGATACGCAGTATTTT.